The 13 T cell receptor beta chains reported below all come from one sample, sequenced in a study of shared clonotypes between healthy human individuals. Generated by immunoSEQ multiplex PCR, the TCRdb table keeps only in-frame clones and is missing some. The data show about 530,000 clones, with 90% to 96% seen just once and 0.06% held by the top ten. Material: naive CD4+ T cells sorted from blood. Subset: CD45RA+ positively selected. These receptors were collected from a woman in her 30s in good health.

The gene calls are TRBV19 and TRBJ1-1; D unclear. This CDR3 spans 13 amino acids. Germline V lookup: CDR1 LNHDA, CDR2 SQIVND (reference sequence). Trimming took 1 base from V and 6 from J, leaving 9 bases between them. CDR3 sequence: CASSIGAGPEAFF. CDR3 bases: TGTGCCAGTAGTATAGGGGCAGGTCCTGAAGCTTTCTTT.

The rearrangement uses TRBV28 and TRBJ1-3; D uncertain. Germline CDR1 MDHEN, CDR2 SYDVKM. The length of the CDR3 is 16 residues. Trimming pared 2 bases from V and 4 bases from J, leaving 15 bases between. CDR3 sequence: CASSLDAGMKGNTIYF. As DNA, the CDR3 is TGTGCCAGCAGTTTAGACGCGGGAATGAAAGGAAACACCATATATTTT.

This clone was observed a single time. The chain is built from TRBV2 and TRBJ2-7, with 10 bases that match TRBD1. Germline V lookup: CDR1 SNHLY, CDR2 FYNNEI. The junction had 7 bases not matched to a gene; V was cut back by 6 bases and J by 5 bases. The CDR3 loop spans 14 amino acids. CDR3 loop: CASRKGQGIHEQYF. DNA for the CDR3: TGTGCCAGCAGGAAGGGACAGGGGATCCACGAGCAGTACTTC.

This clone came up once. The chain has TRBV19 and TRBJ1-5; 8 bases line up with TRBD1. The V and J ends lost 2 bases and 8 bases, in that order; junction bases with no gene match: 8. CDR3 length: 15 residues. CDR1 LNHDA and CDR2 SQIVND come from the germline V gene (reference sequence). DNA of the CDR3: TGTGCCAGTAGTATATCCGACAGGGGCGGAAAGCCCCAGCATTTT. Residues: CASSISDRGGKPQHF. Complete variable domain (other parts from reference TRBV19 and TRBJ1-5): DGGITQSPKYLFRKEGQNVTLSCEQNLNHDAMYWYRQDPGQGLRLIYYSQIVNDFQKGDIAEGYSVSREKKESFPLTVTSAQKNPTAFYLCASSISDRGGKPQHFGDGTRLSIL.

CDR3 loop: CASSEQGVTEAFF. The CDR3 DNA sequence: TGTGCCAGTAGTGAACAGGGGGTAACTGAAGCTTTCTTT. V gene TRBV19 combines with J gene TRBJ1-1, with TRBD1 matching over 8 bases. CDR1 LNHDA and CDR2 SQIVND come from the germline V gene (reference sequence). The length of the CDR3 is 13 residues. V dropped 5 bases and J dropped 5; count of bases not matched to a gene: 4.

The chain links TRBV11-2 to TRBJ2-7; 7 bases map to TRBD1. J lost 7 bases, V lost 4 bases, and 10 bases had no gene match. The CDR3 runs to 14 residues. In germline, CDR1 is SGHAT, CDR2 FQNNGV. CDR3 region: CASSSRDSVREQYF. Written as DNA, the CDR3 is TGTGCCAGCAGCTCCCGGGACAGTGTGAGGGAGCAGTACTTC.

This chain connects TRBV7-9 to TRBJ2-7; D not resolved. The germline gives CDR1 SEHNR, CDR2 FQNEAQ (reference sequence). This CDR3 contains 13 residues. V shed 2 bases and J shed 12 bases, with 17 bases lying between them. CDR3 sequence (DNA): TGTGCCAGCAGCTTAAATATACCATCACCATGGTACTTC. This translates into CASSLNIPSPWYF. The full variable domain, in which reference TRBV7-9 and TRBJ2-7 provide the parts outside the CDR3, is DTGVSQNPRHKITKRGQNVTFRCDPISEHNRLYWYRQTLGQGPEFLTYFQNEAQLEKSRLLSDRFSAERPKGSFSTLEIQRTEQGDSAMYLCASSLNIPSPWYFGPGTRLTVT.

This chain joins TRBV25-1 and TRBJ2-7, with unresolved D. V was clipped by 4 bases and J by 4 bases, with 14 bases between them. Germline CDR1 MGHDK, CDR2 SYGVNS. The CDR3 extends over 14 amino acids. CDR3 nucleotides: TGTGCCAGCAGTGGCCTCCCGACATTTTACGAGCAGTACTTC. This sequence encodes CASSGLPTFYEQYF.

This sequence joins TRBV10-1 and TRBJ2-3; TRBD1 matches at 10 bases. The germline gives CDR1 WNHNN, CDR2 SYGVQD (reference sequence). This CDR3 is built from 16 residues. V shed 2 bases, J shed 5 bases, and the junction held 7 bases outside the gene matches. The CDR3 is CASSESRGTGVDTQYF. The CDR3 DNA reads TGCGCCAGCAGTGAGAGTCGGGGGACAGGGGTAGATACGCAGTATTTT.

The J gene is TRBJ1-2, the V gene TRBV5-1, with 10 bases aligning to TRBD1. The CDR3 contains 13 residues. Losses at the gene ends were 3 bases for V and 8 bases for J; bases not matched to a gene: 4. In germline, CDR1 is SGHRS, CDR2 YFSETQ. The CDR3 DNA reads as TGCGCCAGCAGCTCGACAGGGGGCCGAGGCTACACCTTC. Its protein product is CASSSTGGRGYTF.

The chain couples TRBV9 to TRBJ2-3; TRBD2 matches 8 bases. The germline V gene has CDR1 SGDLS and CDR2 YYNGEE. This CDR3 region has 20 residues. V lost 0 bases and J lost 0; bases outside the gene matches: 15. The CDR3: CASSVEPGIAGRSSTDTQYF. The CDR3, as DNA: TGTGCCAGCAGCGTAGAGCCCGGTATAGCGGGAAGATCTAGCACAGATACGCAGTATTTT.

This chain connects TRBV7-9 to TRBJ2-7, with unresolved D. Looked up from germline, CDR1 is SEHNR and CDR2 is FQNEAQ (reference sequence). V was pared by 5 bases and J by 4 bases, with 12 bases between. The CDR3 is 13 amino acids. CDR3 coding DNA: TGTGCCAGCAGCAGAGACGGGTCTTACGAGCAGTACTTC. Protein: CASSRDGSYEQYF.

The V gene is TRBV28, the J gene TRBJ2-3; 7 bases line up with TRBD1. The V gene's germline CDR1 is MDHEN and CDR2 SYDVKM. The CDR3 has 12 residues. Trimming cost V 6 bases and J 9 bases; bases outside gene matches: 6. The CDR3 here is CASSPDRVTQYF. Written as DNA, the CDR3 is TGTGCCAGCAGCCCAGACAGGGTGACGCAGTATTTT.